The 16 T cell receptor beta chains below come from one sample, sequenced in a study of blood T cell repertoires in COVID-19. The data were produced by immunoSEQ multiplex PCR, yet TCRdb's version contains in-frame clones alone and is incomplete. Of about 98,000 clones listed, about 87% were seen once; the top ten hold less than 3.5%. Sequencing used peripheral blood. These receptors all stem from a man aged 45-60 years with active or convalescent COVID-19.

V usage is TRBV10-3 and J usage is TRBJ1-1; D is ambiguous. Deletions cut 9 bases from V and 0 bases from J, with 8 bases between. Germline values: CDR1 ENHRY, CDR2 SYGVKD. The CDR3 loop spans 12 amino acids. The CDR3 coding sequence is TGTGCCATATCCACGGTGAACACTGAAGCTTTCTTT. Amino acid sequence: CAISTVNTEAFF.

The rearrangement joins TRBV6-6 to TRBJ2-5; D may be TRBD2 (6 bases). This CDR3 contains 16 residues. Germline CDR1 and CDR2: MNHNY and SVGAGI (reference sequence). The V gene lost 6 bases and the J gene lost 7 bases, with 24 bases spanning the gap. Here the CDR3 reads CASSPSREPLQGTQYF. The CDR3 coding sequence is TGTGCCAGCAGCCCCTCCCGGGAGCCTCTTCAGGGGACCCAGTACTTC.

The gene calls are TRBV5-1 and TRBJ2-3, with 10 bases matching TRBD1. The CDR3 is 14 amino acids. Germline trimming cut 4 bases from V and 5 bases from J; bases unmatched to any gene: 4. Per germline, CDR1 SGHRS and CDR2 YFSETQ. CDR3 coding DNA: TGCGCCAGCAGCGGGGGGACAGGGGAAGATACGCAGTATTTT. Amino acid sequence: CASSGGTGEDTQYF.

The chain combines TRBV5-1 with TRBJ1-1; D call uncertain. This CDR3 contains 12 residues. V lost 4 bases and J 5 bases, leaving 9 bases between the germline ends. The V gene's germline CDR1 is SGHRS and CDR2 YFSETQ. The CDR3 loop reads CASSGSGTEAFF. DNA for the CDR3: TGCGCCAGCAGCGGTTCCGGGACTGAAGCTTTCTTT.

This chain's CDR3 is CATTPGGPLTQYF. CDR3 nucleotides: TGTGCCACCACGCCAGGGGGCCCCCTTACGCAGTATTTT. The chain uses TRBV28 and TRBJ2-3; 8 bases match TRBD1. Germline V gene sequence: CDR1 MDHEN, CDR2 SYDVKM. The trim removed 10 bases at V and 8 bases at J, leaving 11 bases unmatched. This CDR3 is built from 13 residues.

In its sample, this clone was seen a few times. The chain joins TRBV28 to TRBJ2-5; the match to TRBD1 covers 9 bases. The germline V gene encodes CDR1 MDHEN and CDR2 SYDVKM. CDR3 length: 15 residues. Trimming took 8 bases from V and 0 from J; bases not matched to a gene: 7. The CDR3 nucleotides are TGTGCCAGCCGAGAGACAGGGGGGAACCAAGAGACCCAGTACTTC. Protein: CASRETGGNQETQYF.

This clone appeared a single time. The V and J genes are TRBV11-2 and TRBJ2-5; D is perhaps TRBD2 (7 bases). Trimming pared 0 bases from V and 4 bases from J, leaving 15 bases between. The CDR3 is 16 residues long. CDR1 is SGHAT and CDR2 is FQNNGV in the germline V gene. Written as DNA, the CDR3 is TGTGCCAGCAGCTTAGATCGGGGGGCAGGCTTAGAGACCCAGTACTTC. Amino acids: CASSLDRGAGLETQYF.

The chain joins TRBV28 to TRBJ1-2; 9 nucleotides line up with TRBD1. Per germline, CDR1 MDHEN and CDR2 SYDVKM. V was pared by 5 bases and J by 5 bases, with 6 bases of the junction left unmatched. This CDR3 is built from 14 residues. CDR3 residues: CASSPADRGYGYTF. The CDR3 bases are TGTGCCAGCAGTCCCGCGGACAGGGGATATGGCTACACCTTC.

V is TRBV18 and J is TRBJ2-5; tentatively, D is TRBD2 (5 bases). The CDR3 loop spans 15 amino acids. V shed 0 bases and J shed 1 base, with 9 bases lying between them. Germline values: CDR1 KGHSH, CDR2 LQKENI. The CDR3 loop is CASSPPSGPQETQYF. The CDR3 bases are TGTGCCAGCTCACCACCGAGCGGACCCCAAGAGACCCAGTACTTC.

The genes are TRBV12-5 and TRBJ2-5, with 9 bases that match TRBD1. The germline V gene encodes CDR1 LGHNT and CDR2 FRNRAP. With 7 bases clipped from V and 0 bases from J, the junction kept 6 bases outside the gene matches. This CDR3 comprises 15 residues. The CDR3 protein is CASARDRAHQETQYF. The CDR3 DNA is TGTGCTAGTGCCAGGGACAGGGCCCACCAAGAGACCCAGTACTTC.

This clone was seen just once. The V gene is TRBV9, the J gene TRBJ2-5; no firm D call. This CDR3 region has 13 residues. In germline, CDR1 is SGDLS, CDR2 YYNGEE. Trimming removed 0 bases from V and 2 bases from J, with 5 bases in between. The CDR3 region is CASSVGTQETQYF. CDR3 in DNA: TGTGCCAGCAGCGTAGGCACTCAAGAGACCCAGTACTTC.

The chain links TRBV7-7 to TRBJ1-4, with a weak D call TRBD1 (5 bases). V lost 1 base and J lost 6, with 9 bases in between. This CDR3 is 14 amino acids long. Germline assignment: CDR1 SSHAT and CDR2 FNYEAQ (reference sequence). CDR3 sequence reads: CASSLGGGDEKLFF. CDR3 coding DNA: TGTGCCAGCAGCTTAGGGGGGGGTGATGAAAAACTGTTTTTT.

Of note for this clone: At the DNA level, this CDR3 is encoded by other sequences in the same sample as well. The genes are TRBV3-1 (or the pseudogene TRBV3-2) and TRBJ2-1, with TRBD2 identical over 16 bases. The V gene end was trimmed by 4 bases and the J gene end by 7 bases; junction bases not matched to a gene: 1. Germline assignment: CDR1 LGHDT and CDR2 YNNKEL (reference sequence). The CDR3 extends over 15 amino acids. CDR3 coding DNA: TGTGCCAGCAGCCGGGGACTAGCGGGGGGGAATGAGCAGTTCTTC. Amino acids: CASSRGLAGGNEQFF.

The sample holds one count of this clone. The genes are TRBV6-6 and TRBJ1-1; D is perhaps TRBD1 (5 bases). The CDR3 runs 11 residues. CDR1 is MNHNY, CDR2 SVGAGI, per germline (reference sequence). Trimming removed 4 bases at V and 9 bases at J, with 9 bases between. The CDR3 loop is CASSFRDKAFF. CDR3 nucleotide sequence: TGTGCCAGCAGTTTCAGGGATAAAGCTTTCTTT.

The rearrangement links TRBV6-2 or TRBV6-3 to TRBJ2-1; no definite D call. CDR1 MNHEY and CDR2 SVGEGT come from the germline V gene. V lost 2 bases and J 10 bases, leaving 9 bases between the germline ends. The CDR3 sequence is 12 residues long. The CDR3 protein is CASSYVTWEQFF. The CDR3, as DNA: TGTGCCAGCAGTTACGTCACTTGGGAGCAGTTCTTC.

The rearrangement links TRBV6-1 to TRBJ2-3, with D possibly TRBD1 on 5 matching bases. Germline values: CDR1 MNHNS, CDR2 SASEGT. V was trimmed by 8 bases and J by 3 bases, leaving 9 bases between them. This CDR3 contains 12 residues. CDR3 DNA sequence: TGTGCCAGCGGCCAGGGAACAGATACGCAGTATTTT. Protein product: CASGQGTDTQYF.